One sample yielded the 9 T cell receptor beta chains listed below, sequenced in a study of cytomegalovirus exposure and HLA in healthy donors (dated by TCRdb to 2016 to 2017). Libraries were prepared through the immunoSEQ multiplex PCR assay. For the multiplex PCR, a mixture combining 60 forward primers for TCR Vbeta segments and 13 reverse primers for TCR Jbeta segments was used. In TCRdb, the immuneACCESS table is reduced to in-frame sequences with V and J assigned. These tables do not hold every clone; where another copy was compared, an unresolved V gene accounts for under half, and the others remain unexplained. The table kept for this sample lists 110,000 to 150,000 clones. The top ten clones comprise around 0.96% of the sample. The sequenced sample was PBMCs. All receptors derive from a male donor in good health and CMV-seronegative.

A word on this clone: One junction end does not reproduce the germline sequence, and a read error may be involved. This chain uses TRBV2 with TRBJ2-6, with D perhaps TRBD1 (5 bases). Per the germline V gene, CDR1 is SNHLY and CDR2 is FYNNEI. This CDR3 spans 19 amino acids. The CDR3 spells CASSESSVHLNSGAKVLTF. The CDR3 nucleotides are TGTGCCAGCAGTGAATCGTCAGTTCACCTAAACTCTGGGGCCAAGGTCCTGACTTTC.

The J gene is TRBJ2-5, the V gene TRBV7-3, with D possibly matching TRBD1 (6 bases). CDR1 and CDR2 from the germline V gene are SGHTA and FQGTGA. The CDR3 loop spans 16 amino acids. Between the trimmed V and J ends, which lost 5 bases and 2 bases, there was a span of 18 bases. DNA of the CDR3: TGTGCCAGCAGCCCCTTTAACAGGGCACCACAAGAGACCCAGTACTTC. This codes for CASSPFNRAPQETQYF.

Notes on this clone: The same CDR3 arises from other DNA sequences in this sample as well. The chain has TRBV7-2 and TRBJ1-2, with D maybe TRBD1 (6 bases). CDR1 SGHTA and CDR2 FQGNSA come from the germline V gene. The V gene lost 2 bases and the J gene lost 3 bases, with 7 bases spanning the gap. CDR3 size: 13 residues. CDR3 sequence: CASSLTGYYGYTF. DNA for the CDR3: TGTGCCAGCAGCTTAACAGGGTACTATGGCTACACCTTC.

The rearrangement uses TRBV9 and TRBJ1-1; D uncertain. Germline V gene sequence: CDR1 SGDLS, CDR2 YYNGEE. V lost 4 bases to trimming and J lost 5 bases, with 15 bases between them. This CDR3 has 14 amino acids. The DNA of the CDR3 is TGTGCCAGCAGCCTAACATCGGCGGGGACTGAAGCTTTCTTT. It specifies CASSLTSAGTEAFF.

The chain recombines TRBV5-6 with TRBJ1-5; D not resolved. Between the trimmed V and J ends, which lost 3 bases and 2 bases, there was a span of 12 bases. From germline, CDR1 is SGHDT and CDR2 YYEEEE. This CDR3 has 15 amino acids. The CDR3 reads CASSSYQARNQPQHF. DNA of the CDR3: TGTGCCAGCAGCTCCTACCAGGCACGCAATCAGCCCCAGCATTTT.

The CDR3 here is CASTKGGRPHEQYF. The DNA of the CDR3 is TGTGCCAGTACAAAAGGGGGCAGACCCCACGAGCAGTACTTC. The gene calls are TRBV19 and TRBJ2-7; 7 nucleotides match TRBD1. The CDR3 covers 14 residues. Per germline, CDR1 LNHDA and CDR2 SQIVND (reference sequence). V lost 7 bases to trimming and J lost 5 bases; unmatched junction nucleotides: 11.

The rearrangement links TRBV18 to TRBJ1-6; 7 bases line up with TRBD1. CDR3 length: 15 residues. V dropped 4 bases and J dropped 9; count of bases not matched to a gene: 9. From germline, CDR1 is KGHSH and CDR2 LQKENI. CDR3 sequence (DNA): TGTGCCAGCTCACTCACTACAGGGGCATCTTCACCCCTCCACTTT. Protein sequence: CASSLTTGASSPLHF.

V is TRBV4-3 and J is TRBJ2-2; 12 bases match TRBD2. Germline values: CDR1 LGHNA, CDR2 YSLEER. V shed 3 bases, J shed 5 bases, and the junction held 4 bases outside the gene matches. The CDR3 sequence is 16 residues long. CDR3 nucleotide sequence: TGCGCCAGCAGCCACCCTAGCGGGGGGGCTACCGGGGAGCTGTTTTTT. This encodes CASSHPSGGATGELFF.

The genes are TRBV5-6 and TRBJ2-7; D is uncertain. CDR1 is SGHDT and CDR2 is YYEEEE in the germline V gene. The germline V and J ends were trimmed by 0 bases and 3 bases, with 10 bases remaining between them. This CDR3 is built from 14 residues. CDR3 amino acids: CASSLGGDYYEQYF. CDR3 coding DNA: TGTGCCAGCAGCTTGGGAGGTGATTACTACGAGCAGTACTTC.